This TCR beta chain was captured in a study of shared clonotypes between healthy human individuals. Study background: The plates for each donor numbered three CD4 naive, three CD4 memory, two CD8 naive and one CD8 memory.

The J segment lost 10 bases and the V segment lost 6 bases, leaving 20 bases of the junction unmatched. The length of the CDR3 is 17 residues. Germline V gene lookup returns CDR1 SGHTA and CDR2 FQGNSA. Replicate PCRs from sorted subsets contained roughly 220 ng DNA, which is some 32,000 T cell genomes. Method: immunoSEQ multiplex PCR; TCRdb's copy keeps in-frame clones and lacks some. The top ten hold about 0.41% of the sample, which has about 2.3 million clones, less than 95% seen once. The source of this sequence is a man between 18 and 29 years old in good health. Some clones in this sample may be carry-over from other donors' samples. Sequencing input: naive CD4+ T cells from PBMCs. Noted subset: CD45RA+ positively selected. The chain is built from TRBV7-2 and TRBJ2-1; 8 bases map to TRBD2. Here the CDR3 DNA reads TGTGCCAGCAGTCACCTGGGTGGTGACGGGAGGGCCTGGGAGCAGTTCTTC. Translating gives CASSHLGGDGRAWEQFF.